This T cell receptor beta chain was recorded in a study of identical twins. The sample holds many counts of this clonotype. After template switching added a universal primer site, the resulting cDNA carried unique molecular identifiers. MiXCR, applied by TCRdb to the 5' RACE reads, yields one record per CDR3 protein. Among around 340,000 distinct CDR3 sequences, around 9% were seen once, and the ten largest hold around 8.6%. The CDR3 loop spans 15 amino acids. V lost 5 bases and J 0 bases, leaving 14 bases between the germline ends. Sequencing input: naive T cells sorted from blood. The TCR originated in a woman between 50 and 59 years old in good health. V gene TRBV12-3 or TRBV12-4 combines with J gene TRBJ2-7; D tentatively reads TRBD1 or TRBD2 (5 bases each). The CDR3 protein is CASSPGPRSSYEQYF. The CDR3 coding sequence is TGTGCCAGCAGTCCGGGACCAAGGAGCTCCTACGAGCAGTACTTC.